The entry that follows covers one T cell receptor beta chain sequence. Using MiXCR, TCRdb re-called clones from the PCR reads. The sample carries some 60,000 clones, under 30% recorded once. No patient had received any treatment before thyroid surgery. CDR1 and CDR2 (germline): GTSNPN, SVGIG (reference sequence). The trim removed 5 bases at V and 3 bases at J, leaving 13 bases unmatched. This CDR3 is built from 16 residues. The data originate from a study of metastatic and nonmetastatic thyroid tumors. V gene TRBV30 combines with J gene TRBJ1-1, with 9 bases identical to TRBD1. The receptor was derived from a female donor with papillary thyroid cancer or a benign thyroid nodule (not recorded which). Some clones in this sample may be carry-over from other donors' samples. The specimen was blood. The CDR3, as DNA: TGTGCCTGGTTTAAAGAGGGGACAGGGCGATACACTGAAGCTTTCTTT. It specifies CAWFKEGTGRYTEAFF. Full variable domain (remainder filled in from reference TRBV30 and TRBJ1-1): SQTIHQWPATLVQPVGSPLSLECTVEGTSNPNLYWYRQAAGRGLQLLFYSVGIGQISSEVPQNLSASRPQDRQFILSSKKLLLSDSGFYLCAWFKEGTGRYTEAFFGQGTRLTVV.